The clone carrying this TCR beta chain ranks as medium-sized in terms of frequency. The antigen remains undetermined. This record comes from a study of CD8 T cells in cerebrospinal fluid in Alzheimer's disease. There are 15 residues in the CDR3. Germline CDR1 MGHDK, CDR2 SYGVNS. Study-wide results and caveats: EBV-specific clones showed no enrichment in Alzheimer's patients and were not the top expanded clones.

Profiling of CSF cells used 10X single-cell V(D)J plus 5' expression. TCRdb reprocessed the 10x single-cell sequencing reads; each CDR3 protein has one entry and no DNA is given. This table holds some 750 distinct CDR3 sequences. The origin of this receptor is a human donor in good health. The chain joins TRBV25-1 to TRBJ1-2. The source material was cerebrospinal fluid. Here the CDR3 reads CASSEGVGANYGYTF.